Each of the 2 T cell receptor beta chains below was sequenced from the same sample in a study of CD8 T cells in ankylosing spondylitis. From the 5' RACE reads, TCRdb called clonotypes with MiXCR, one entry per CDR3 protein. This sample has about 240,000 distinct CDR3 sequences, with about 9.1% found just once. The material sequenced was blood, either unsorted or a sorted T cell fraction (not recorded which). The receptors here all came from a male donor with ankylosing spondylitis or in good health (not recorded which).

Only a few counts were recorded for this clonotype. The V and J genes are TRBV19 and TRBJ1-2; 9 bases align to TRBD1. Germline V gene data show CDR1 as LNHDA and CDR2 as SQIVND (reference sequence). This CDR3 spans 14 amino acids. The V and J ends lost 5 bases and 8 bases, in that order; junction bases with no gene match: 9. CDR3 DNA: TGTGCCAGTAGTTCGACAGGGGGTGGGATCGGCTACACCTTC. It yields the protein CASSSTGGGIGYTF.

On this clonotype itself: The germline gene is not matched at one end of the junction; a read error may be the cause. The CDR3 coding sequence is TGTGCCAGCAGCTCTCGGACTAGCGGGATTGACGAGCGGTACTTC. Its protein product is CASSSRTSGIDERYF. The chain is built from TRBV7-9 and TRBJ2-7; 12 bases line up with TRBD2. Germline V CDR1 and CDR2: SEHNR, FQNEAQ (reference sequence). The length of the CDR3 is 15 residues. Full variable domain (outside the CDR3, taken from reference TRBV7-9 and TRBJ2-7): DTGVSQNPRHKITKRGQNVTFRCDPISEHNRLYWYRQTLGQGPEFLTYFQNEAQLEKSRLLSDRFSAERPKGSFSTLEIQRTEQGDSAMYLCASSSRTSGIDERYFGPGTRLTVT.